This T cell receptor (beta chain) was found in a study of tumor and adjacent non-tumor tissue in lung cancer listed by TCRdb under 2018. Regarding the research as a whole: Patients with adenocarcinoma (over 11), squamous cell carcinoma (2) and small cell lung cancer (1) were included in the cohort. The roughly 15 patients were aged 31 to 76 years, included 10 men and 5 women, and had TNM stage I to III disease. In total, sequencing yielded 125,075,908 productive TCRbeta reads, which works out to an average of approximately 4 million reads per sample. The study compared bulk TCRbeta repertoires between lung tumor tissue and matched distant non-tumor lung tissue from approximately 14 lung cancer patients. More than 25 paired specimens, one tumor and one normal lung sample per patient, were profiled by TCRbeta CDR3 sequencing.

RNA was isolated from bulk unsorted tissue, and RNA quality was assessed with a NanoDrop ND-1000 and an Agilent 2100. The normal lung samples consisted of distant non-tumor tissue collected more than 3 cm from the tumor edge. Newly diagnosed lung cancer patients without prior chemotherapy who had been admitted for thoracic surgery in China between August and November 2014 were enrolled as donors. Patients with previous radiotherapy or chemotherapy, or with another concurrent cancer, were excluded from the study. Surgical tissue pieces of about 1-2.3 cm3 were preserved in RNAlater solution and were kept at -80 degrees C until use. The full study reports these points: Peripheral blood was not sequenced, so blood TCRbeta repertoires in these lung cancer patients were not examined. The cohort had only around 15 patients, and the authors noted that larger samples and more detailed clinical data are needed. The methods do not name the sequencing platform or mention unique molecular identifiers. The top 100 clones made up a significantly larger cumulative share of the repertoire in normal lung than in tumor tissue. Tumor tissue showed significantly higher TCR diversity (inverse Simpson) than normal lung tissue, at 431.37 vs 166.20 (P = 0.0075, Mann-Whitney U test). TCR diversity was significantly higher in younger patients, and greater tumor TCR diversity was associated with shorter overall survival and shorter disease-free survival.

The library was obtained by multiplex PCR. TCRdb shows the sequencer as Illumina HiSeq 2500. TCRbeta libraries were constructed through three rounds of nested PCR with primers (Table S4) according to protocols modified from ARM-PCR. Before sequencing, PCR products of 200-500 bp were cut from the gel and purified using the QIAquick gel extraction kit. In the source study's methods: Reads were cleaned with Trimmomatic, merged with FLASH into complete CDR3 sequences, and assigned to V(D)J germline segments with MiTCR. Clonal diversity was computed as the inverse Simpson's index with VDJtools. A read counted as productive if the sequence was in-frame and lacked a premature stop codon. TCRdb handled the public reads itself, with Q25 trimming in fastp and clone calling in MiXCR, and kept productive beta chains. Each entry merges the rows of one CDR3 protein and shows their most common DNA and genes. The V and J calls and clone size come from TCRdb's table, not from the authors' own analysis. Recorded for this sample are about 50,000 distinct CDR3 sequences; about 79% of them occurred a single time. More than 20% of the sample rests with the top ten.

Reading from cysteine to phenylalanine, the CDR3 counts 13 amino acids. Just the 39-base CDR3 DNA is kept, in frame starting at base 1. As encoded in the germline V gene, CDR1 is MDHEN while CDR2 is SYDVKM. On this clonotype itself: The clone's antigen remains unknown. This may be a read error, as it is one base from a much larger clone.

What was sequenced was distant non-tumor lung tissue. The V and J segments used are TRBV28 and TRBJ1-6, with the D gene call left open. This TCR came from a woman aged 55-75 years with non-small cell lung cancer. CDR3 protein: CASCLWDFSPLHF. The bases are TGTGCCAGCTGTTTATGGGATTTCTCACCCCTCCACTTT.